This TCR beta chain was sequenced for a study of tumor-infiltrating lymphocytes in primary liver carcinoma. Across the whole study: Each of the growths was stage T1-T3 N0M0, extending roughly 4.2 to 11 cm across. Study results and caveats: Less overlap was seen in tumor-adjacent and tumor-blood pairs than in tumor region pairs.

The input was around 0.5 ug total RNA; TCR beta cDNA was made from it with a constant-region primer. Researchers made the TCR beta libraries by running three nested multiplex PCR rounds with slightly modified ARM-PCR. In the first two PCR rounds, TRBV1-TRBV30 forward primers were paired with a C-beta reverse primer, and each round lasted approximately 9 cycles. One entry per CDR3 protein results from TCRdb running MiXCR on the multiplex PCR reads. Of roughly 91,000 distinct CDR3 sequences in the sample, more than 60% were seen once. Germline-derived CDR1 and CDR2 are MNHNY and SVGAGI (reference sequence). This CDR3 is 14 amino acids long. Trimming took 6 bases from V and 3 from J, leaving 14 bases between them. Co-extraction of RNA and DNA was performed on roughly 20-31 mg of unsorted bulk tissue. Five distinct regions per tumor were sampled. Whichever tumor sample was examined, it had over 80% viable tumor cells.

In the case of this clonotype: Its antigen is still unknown. This CDR3 is missing its conserved last phenylalanine or tryptophan, likely due to a read error.

Input material: liver tumor tissue from sampling region 5. The subset: tumor region T5, tumor centre. The source of this sequence is an older woman with primary liver carcinoma and hepatitis B virus infection. The V gene is TRBV6-6, the J gene TRBJ2-5; no reliable D call. CDR3 DNA: TGTGCCAGCAGCGGTAGAGTGGGAAAAGAGACCCAGTACCTC. Its translation: CASSGRVGKETQYL.